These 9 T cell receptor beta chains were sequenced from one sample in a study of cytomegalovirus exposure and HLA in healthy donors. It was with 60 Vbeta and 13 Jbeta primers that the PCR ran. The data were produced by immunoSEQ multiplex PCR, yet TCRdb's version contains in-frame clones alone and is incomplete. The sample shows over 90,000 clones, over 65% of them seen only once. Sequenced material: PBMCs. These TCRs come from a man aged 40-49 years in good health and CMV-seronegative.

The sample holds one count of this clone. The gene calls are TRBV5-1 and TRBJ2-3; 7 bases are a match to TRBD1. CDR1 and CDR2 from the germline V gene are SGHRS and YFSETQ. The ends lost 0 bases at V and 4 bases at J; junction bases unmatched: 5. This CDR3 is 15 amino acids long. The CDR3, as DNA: TGCGCCAGCAGCTTGGTGGGCAGGGGGTCAGATACGCAGTATTTT. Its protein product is CASSLVGRGSDTQYF.

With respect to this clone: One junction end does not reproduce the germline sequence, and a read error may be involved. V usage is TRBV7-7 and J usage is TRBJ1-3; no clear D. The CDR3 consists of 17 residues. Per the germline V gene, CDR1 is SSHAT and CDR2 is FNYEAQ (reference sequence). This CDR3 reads CASSLNALPGPGNTIYF. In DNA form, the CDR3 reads TGTGCTAGCAGCTTAAATGCCCTCCCAGGCCCCGGAAACACCATATATTTT.

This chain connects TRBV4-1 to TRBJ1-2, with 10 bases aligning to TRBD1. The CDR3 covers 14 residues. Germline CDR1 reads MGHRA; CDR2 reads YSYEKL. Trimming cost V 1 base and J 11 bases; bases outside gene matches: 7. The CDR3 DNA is TGCGCCAGCAGCCAAGGGACAGGGGGACTGGATTACACCTTC. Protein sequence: CASSQGTGGLDYTF.

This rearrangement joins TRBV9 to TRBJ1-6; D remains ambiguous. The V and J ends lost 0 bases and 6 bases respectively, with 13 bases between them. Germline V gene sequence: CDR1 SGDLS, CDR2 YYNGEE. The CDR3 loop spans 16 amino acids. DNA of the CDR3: TGTGCCAGCAGCGTAGCTGGTGGAGCACCTAATTCACCCCTCCACTTT. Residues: CASSVAGGAPNSPLHF.

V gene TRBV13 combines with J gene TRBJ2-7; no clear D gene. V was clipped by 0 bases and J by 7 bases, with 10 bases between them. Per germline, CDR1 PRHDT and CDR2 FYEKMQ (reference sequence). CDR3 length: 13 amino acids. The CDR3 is CASSLGVAVEQYF. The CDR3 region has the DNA TGTGCCAGCAGCTTAGGTGTCGCGGTTGAGCAGTACTTC.

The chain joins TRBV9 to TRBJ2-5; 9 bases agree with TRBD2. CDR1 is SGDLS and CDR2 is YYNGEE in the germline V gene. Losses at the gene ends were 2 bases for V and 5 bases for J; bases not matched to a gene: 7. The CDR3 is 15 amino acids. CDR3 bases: TGTGCCAGCAGCGTGACGGGGACTAGCATTGAGACCCAGTACTTC. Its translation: CASSVTGTSIETQYF.

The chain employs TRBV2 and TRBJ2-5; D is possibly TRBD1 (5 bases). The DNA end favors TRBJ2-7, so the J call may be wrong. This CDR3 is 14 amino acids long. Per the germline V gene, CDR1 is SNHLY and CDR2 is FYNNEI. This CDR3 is CASSIRASSYEQYF. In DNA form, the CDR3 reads TGTGCCAGCTCGATCAGGGCAAGCTCCTACGAGCAGTACTTC.

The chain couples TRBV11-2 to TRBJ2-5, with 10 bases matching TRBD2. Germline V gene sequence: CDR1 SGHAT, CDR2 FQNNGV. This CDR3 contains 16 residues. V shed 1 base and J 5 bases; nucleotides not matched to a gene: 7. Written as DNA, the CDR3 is TGTGCCAGCAGCTTAGGTAGCGGGGGGCACAGGGAGACCCAGTACTTC. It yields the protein CASSLGSGGHRETQYF.

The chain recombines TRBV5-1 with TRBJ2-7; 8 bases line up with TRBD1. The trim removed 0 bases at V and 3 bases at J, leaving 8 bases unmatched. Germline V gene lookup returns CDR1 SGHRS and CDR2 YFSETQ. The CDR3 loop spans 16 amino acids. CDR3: CASSLGSTGGIYEQYF. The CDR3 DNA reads TGCGCCAGCAGCTTGGGGTCTACAGGGGGTATCTACGAGCAGTACTTC.